This section outlines one T cell receptor beta chain sequence together with its context. This receptor's antigen is unknown. No base qualities exist here, and no much larger clone lies one base off it. In total, approximately 690 healthy bone marrow donors made up the cohort. All cohort members were sampled while nominally healthy, although unrecorded immune exposures were likely present. The donor was CMV seronegative and belonged to the group of 350 to 400 seronegative cohort members. Each donor provided a peripheral blood sample, and peripheral blood mononuclear cells were used for TCR beta sequencing. The Qiagen DNeasy Blood Extraction Kit was used to extract genomic DNA from the blood cell samples. The library was produced with the immunoSEQ multiplex PCR assay. For the multiplex PCR, a mixture combining 60 forward primers for TCR Vbeta segments and 13 reverse primers for TCR Jbeta segments was used. The CDR3 region of rearranged TCR beta genes was amplified from genomic DNA by a multiplex PCR assay. The amplified TCR beta libraries were sequenced on the Illumina HiSeq System as 87-base-pair reads. The original methods were these. A later analysis tallied about 77 million unique TCR beta chains across the 666 repertoires, and approximately 9.9 million of those chains were shared by two or more donors. Raw reads were error-corrected and collapsed into unique sequences with a nearest-neighbor algorithm that merged closely related sequences to remove PCR and sequencing errors. To assign V, D and J gene segments, CDR3 sequences were aligned to IMGT reference sequences. Each retained sequence needed at least a six-nucleotide match to both a V gene segment and a J gene segment. Rearrangements were called productive when the CDR3 lacked stop codons and stayed in frame with V and J; all others were non-productive. CDR3 was defined according to IMGT convention as the region running from the second conserved V-encoded cysteine to the conserved J-encoded phenylalanine. The earlier analysis of fewer than 750 of the donors excluded sequences that lacked an unambiguous match to a single V gene segment. In an earlier analysis of several hundred of the donors, V segments were called functional above 56.7% productive rearrangements and were called segregating when the between-donor standard deviation exceeded 5%. To diagnose cytomegalovirus status from the catalog of TCR beta chain sequences, a statistical classification framework was built. A later analysis assigned V and J genes by comparing TCR nucleotide sequences with IMGT/GENE-DB human TR gene sequences. In a later analysis, CDR3 sequences and most-parsimonious VDJ recombination scenarios were assigned using the TCRdist pipeline. In a later analysis, every TCR beta chain was defined by the combination of its CDR3 amino acid sequence and its V-gene family, and reads without a unique V-gene family were dropped. In a later analysis, several hundred highly shared, low-generation-probability nucleotide sequences were removed to address suspected cross-contamination and a sequencing artifact. In a later analysis, a clonal expansion index for each public chain was calculated from normalized within-repertoire ranks of inferred template counts. In a later analysis, generation probabilities were computed using a VDJ recombination model fitted to out-of-frame rearrangements, and the results were checked against IGoR. In a later analysis, hypergeometric tests were used to score TCR-TCR, TCR-HLA and TCR-CMV co-occurrence, with a repertoire-size bias correction applied to TCR pairs. To estimate false discovery rates, a later analysis permuted the HLA or CMV assignments 20 times. In a later analysis, co-occurring TCRs were grouped with DBSCAN, and TCRdist sequence similarity was added when clustering was performed within HLA-allele-positive subsets. Co-occurrence clustering excluded repertoires with fewer than 30,000 or more than 120,000 public chains, plus five with anomalous nucleotide sharing. Imported from immuneACCESS, the table was reduced by TCRdb to in-frame sequences with V and J called. These copies leave out some clones; in studies compared against another copy, an unresolved V gene accounts for under half, and the cause of the remainder is not known. V, J and clone size reflect that table, while D and trimming were determined from the DNA. The sample has about 130,000 clones on record, about 80% of them singletons. The leading ten clones occupy under 3.5% of the sample.

This entry belongs to a study of cytomegalovirus exposure and HLA in healthy donors (dated by TCRdb to the late 2010s). Regarding the research as a whole: In an earlier analysis of roughly 500 of the donors, 250 to 350 Gb of sequence data and roughly 100 million unique TCR beta sequences from some 170 million T cells were reported. An early release covering roughly 600 HLA-typed donors comprised about 290 gigabases of sequencing data and 65 million to 100 million unique TCR sequences. The genetic ancestry cluster associated with self-reported Caucasian donors included 81% of the 398 genotyped donors. The study was designed to test whether signatures of past pathogen exposure could be identified by cataloging public T cell receptors. The study used immunosequencing to profile the T cell repertoires of approximately 640 subjects and linked those repertoires to cytomegalovirus serostatus. Along with the approximately 650-subject first cohort, a separate validation cohort of about 110 different subjects was used. To predict cytomegalovirus infection status, the study combined high-throughput TCR immunosequencing, statistical association of individual TCRs with disease status, and machine learning. To study patterns of TCR occurrence, a later analysis re-analyzed previously published TCR beta repertoires from under 750 donors and added high-resolution HLA genotyping. The later analysis used no new phenotypic data to find candidate immune exposures, relying instead on TCR beta sequences and their occurrence across donors. To decide whether each TCR beta V gene segment behaved as functional or pseudogenic, an earlier analysis of some 600 of the donors relied on high-throughput TCR beta sequencing. Donor age, sex, ethnicity and CMV serostatus were compiled alongside the repertoire data. A later genetic analysis used genome-wide SNP genotypes for about 65% of the roughly 700 donors, treating that subset as a discovery cohort. Every discovery cohort repertoire had been produced on one sequencing platform. Class I and class II HLA loci were covered by the typing at four-digit resolution. Typing coverage varied by locus: about 620-630 donors for A, B, C, DRB1 and DQB1; roughly 560 for DQA1; about 590 for DPA1; 400 to 480 for DPB1. Four or five DR-DQ haplotypes were handled as single units for association and clustering, since linkage in the cohort was strong. Among about 390 genotyped donors of the cohort, an average of around 240,000 unique TCR beta nucleotide sequences were sequenced per donor, around 20% of them non-productive.

On the study overall, not on this receptor specifically: Because some donors lacked HLA typing at each locus, the association tests relied only on the typed subset. Correlated functional status among segregating V segments might be attributable to linkage disequilibrium, but an unknown experimental factor could not be ruled out. Several of the top co-occurrence clusters appeared to be linked to parvovirus B19, influenza, CMV and Epstein-Barr virus, according to a later analysis. According to a later analysis, most CMV-associated TCR beta chains appeared to be HLA-restricted, and the HLA associations seemed to be driven largely by CMV exposure. For the cohort, immune exposure information was limited to CMV serostatus. At a false discovery rate of 0.05, a later analysis linked fewer than 20,000 TCR beta sequences to specific HLA alleles. The earlier analysis of about 600 of the donors excluded roughly 17 rarely observed V segments, including chromosome 9 orphons, because counts were too low. In both the original and validation cohorts, the classifier was reported to diagnose cytomegalovirus status with high specificity and sensitivity. A later analysis found that HLA-associated TCR beta chains were more clonally expanded and had lower generation probabilities than equally common non-associated chains. A further reported finding was that TCR beta sequences accurately predicted the HLA-A and HLA-B alleles for most subjects in the first cohort. Because the 87-base-pair reads could not distinguish some IMGT-functional V segments, including TRBV6-2 and TRBV6-3, those segments were excluded. Compared with the 666-donor mean, donors in an Asian-associated ancestry cluster had fewer N-insertions in productive TCRs, according to a later genetic analysis. In vitro tests confirmed that a few of the cytomegalovirus-associated TCR beta chains recognize cytomegalovirus antigens. The authors suggested that the approach could potentially be generalized to other disease states and immunological phenotypes. The study listed 150 to 200 TCR beta chains as associated with cytomegalovirus. Most TCR sequences were observed very rarely across donors, whereas some public TCRs were present in many individuals. Roughly uniform sequencing depth across donors was assumed in presence/absence analyses, although this assumption may not hold. The cohort was sequenced for TCR beta chains only, and without alpha or paired-chain data the features that could be detected were limited. The sequencing pipeline was judged likely to have produced a cluster of highly shared sequence variants as a technical artifact. Broadly in line with IMGT annotations, most TCR beta V segments showed up in productive rearrangements about 87% or about 30% of the time in an earlier analysis of around 600 of the donors. In a later genetic analysis, a missense DCLRE1C variant was associated with V-gene and J-gene trimming of TCR beta chains, and the association was replicated in an independent cohort. A later analysis found that TCR association rates varied across HLA loci, with DRB1 alleles showing the most associated TCRs and HLA-C alleles the fewest. When HLA alleles, especially DR and DQ, strongly co-occurred, TCR associations were difficult to assign to individual alleles.

CDR1 and CDR2, per the germline V gene (reference sequence), are SEHNR and FQNEAQ. Including the terminal cysteine and phenylalanine, the CDR3 comprises 12 residues. Just the 36-base CDR3 DNA is kept, in frame starting at base 1. V and J are truncated by 6 bases and 0 bases respectively, leaving an intervening sequence of 3 bases. Sequencing input: PBMCs. The chain is made from TRBV7-9 and TRBJ1-3; confidence is insufficient to name the D gene. This clonotype was obtained from a male donor in good health and CMV-seronegative. The DNA sequence reads TGTGCCAGCAGTCTCTCTGGAAACACCATATATTTT. Translation gives CASSLSGNTIYF.